Shown below are 22 T cell receptor beta chains from a single sample sequenced in a study of cytomegalovirus exposure and HLA in healthy donors. The PCR was carried out with 60 Vbeta primers and 13 Jbeta primers. The protocol was immunoSEQ multiplex PCR, while the TCRdb copy is restricted to in-frame clones and leaves out a portion. The table has nearly 110,000 clones, about 85% seen once. The material sequenced was PBMCs. The receptors derive from a man aged 30 to 39 in good health and CMV-seronegative.

The chain has TRBV5-8 and TRBJ1-5, with a possible D match to TRBD1 (5 bases). The V gene's germline CDR1 is SGHTS and CDR2 YDEGEE. V lost 5 bases, J lost 5 bases, and 8 bases lay in between. The CDR3 totals 12 residues. The CDR3 nucleotides read TGTGCCAGCAGATGGGGGGATCAGCCCCAGCATTTT. It encodes CASRWGDQPQHF.

The chain employs TRBV4-1 and TRBJ2-1, with 9 bases fitting TRBD2. Trimming cost V 0 bases and J 7 bases; bases outside gene matches: 10. The germline CDR1 and CDR2 sequences are MGHRA and YSYEKL. This CDR3 comprises 17 residues. CDR3 sequence: CASSQEIRSGGQNEQFF. Written as DNA, the CDR3 is TGCGCCAGCAGCCAAGAAATTCGCAGCGGGGGGCAGAATGAGCAGTTCTTC.

J is TRBJ2-3 and V is TRBV12-5, with 10 bases lining up with TRBD2. CDR1 and CDR2 (germline): LGHNT, FRNRAP. The CDR3 is made up of 16 amino acids. The J segment lost 2 bases and the V segment lost 5 bases, leaving 7 bases of the junction unmatched. For the CDR3, the DNA is TGTGCTAGTGGTCCCGGGCTAGCGGGGGTCACAGATACGCAGTATTTT. Translation: CASGPGLAGVTDTQYF.

V gene TRBV6-1 combines with J gene TRBJ1-1; D ambiguous. The germline CDR1 and CDR2 sequences are MNHNS and SASEGT. CDR3 length: 12 amino acids. Between the trimmed V and J ends, which lost 6 bases and 6 bases, there was a span of 11 bases. CDR3 amino acids: CASSLRFAEAFF. In DNA, the CDR3 is TGTGCCAGCAGCCTACGTTTCGCTGAAGCTTTCTTT.

This clone was observed a handful of times. The CDR3 spells CASSVGGGEQFF. As DNA, the CDR3 is TGTGCTAGTAGTGTGGGGGGGGGTGAGCAGTTCTTC. The chain links TRBV12-5 to TRBJ2-1; 7 nucleotides align to TRBD2. The CDR3 is 12 amino acids. Germline V gene lookup returns CDR1 LGHNT and CDR2 FRNRAP. Trimming removed 8 bases from V and 9 bases from J; junction bases left unmatched: 7.

V usage is TRBV7-8 and J usage is TRBJ2-4; 7 nucleotides match TRBD2. Germline CDR1 is SGHVS and CDR2 is FQNEAQ. The length of the CDR3 is 14 residues. J lost 8 bases, V lost 2 bases, and 6 bases had no gene match. In DNA form, the CDR3 reads TGTGCCAGCAGCTTAAAACGGAGCGGGGACATTCAGTACTTC. Residues: CASSLKRSGDIQYF. Using reference TRBV7-8 and TRBJ2-4 for the parts outside the CDR3, the full variable domain is GAGVSQSPRYKVAKRGQDVALRCDPISGHVSLFWYQQALGQGPEFLTYFQNEAQLDKSGLPSDRFFAERPEGSVSTLKIQRTQQEDSAVYLCASSLKRSGDIQYFGAGTRLSVL.

CDR3 bases: TGTGCCAGCAGTTCCGGACAGCGGGATACGCAGTATTTT. Translated, it gives CASSSGQRDTQYF. This chain uses TRBV6-1 with TRBJ2-3; D perhaps matches TRBD1 (6 bases). This CDR3 spans 13 amino acids. Deletions cut 5 bases from V and 6 bases from J, with 12 bases between. CDR1 is MNHNS and CDR2 is SASEGT in the germline V gene.

This chain uses TRBV30 with TRBJ2-1; the match to TRBD2 covers 9 bases. The junction had 5 bases not matched to a gene; V was cut back by 8 bases and J by 6 bases. The CDR3 has 12 amino acids. Germline values: CDR1 GTSNPN, CDR2 SVGIG (reference sequence). The CDR3 nucleotides are TGTGCCGGCGGAGCGGGGGGCAATGAGCAGTTCTTC. Its protein product is CAGGAGGNEQFF.

This clone occurred a few times. The rearrangement links TRBV6-1 to TRBJ2-1; a weak D match, TRBD2 (5 bases). V lost 0 bases and J 15 bases, leaving 12 bases between the germline ends. The CDR3 contains 12 residues. Looked up from germline, CDR1 is MNHNS and CDR2 is SASEGT. In nucleotides, the CDR3 is TGTGCCAGCAGTGAAGCTGTGAGGGTTTGGTTCTTC. Its translation is CASSEAVRVWFF.

The rearrangement links TRBV2 to TRBJ1-2; D uncertain. Trimming shortened V by 6 bases and J by 4 bases, and 18 bases separated the two germline ends. The CDR3 has 15 amino acids. The V gene's germline CDR1 is SNHLY and CDR2 FYNNEI. The CDR3 region is CASSADTTQGYGYTF. DNA of the CDR3: TGTGCCAGCAGCGCTGACACGACCCAAGGCTATGGCTACACCTTC.

The chain carries TRBV6-1 and TRBJ2-4, with a weak D call TRBD1 (6 bases). V was cut by 2 bases and J by 0 bases, with 8 bases left in between. The CDR3 runs to 15 residues. Germline CDR1 reads MNHNS; CDR2 reads SASEGT. The CDR3, as DNA: TGTGCCAGCAGTGAATCGACAGGAGCCAAAAACATTCAGTACTTC. It is translated as CASSESTGAKNIQYF.

The chain is built from TRBV11-3 and TRBJ2-5, with TRBD1 matching 12 bases. V dropped 1 base and J dropped 5; count of bases not matched to a gene: 17. The CDR3 covers 20 residues. Germline CDR1 and CDR2: SGHNT and YENEEA. CDR3 sequence: CASSLVPRDRGLGAFETQYF. CDR3 bases: TGTGCCAGCAGCTTAGTCCCCCGGGACAGGGGGCTCGGAGCTTTCGAGACCCAGTACTTC. Looking up the rest from reference TRBV11-3 and TRBJ2-5 gives the full variable domain: EAGVVQSPRYKIIEKKQPVAFWCNPISGHNTLYWYLQNLGQGPELLIRYENEEAVDDSQLPKDRFSAERLKGVDSTLKIQPAELGDSAVYLCASSLVPRDRGLGAFETQYFGPGTRLLVL.

The chain links TRBV5-6 to TRBJ1-3; a possible D gene is TRBD1 (5 bases). The CDR3 length is 15 residues. The germline V and J ends were trimmed by 3 bases and 0 bases, with 10 bases remaining between them. Per germline, CDR1 SGHDT and CDR2 YYEEEE. This CDR3 reads CASSSSGFSGNTIYF. The CDR3 DNA is TGTGCCAGCAGCTCCTCAGGGTTCTCTGGAAACACCATATATTTT.

This chain uses TRBV2 with TRBJ2-7; no reliable D call. Trimming took 8 bases from V and 0 from J, leaving 14 bases between them. The CDR3 spans 14 residues. Germline-derived CDR1 and CDR2 are SNHLY and FYNNEI. CDR3 coding DNA: TGTGCCAGCCACCGAGCCTTGAGCTCCTACGAGCAGTACTTC. Translation gives CASHRALSSYEQYF.

The chain employs TRBV2 and TRBJ1-2; 9 positions match TRBD1. The J segment lost 8 bases and the V segment lost 5 bases, leaving 9 bases of the junction unmatched. There are 14 residues in the CDR3. Germline assignment: CDR1 SNHLY and CDR2 FYNNEI. The CDR3 nucleotides read TGTGCCAGCAGTCGTGTAGGACAGGGGAGAGGCTACACCTTC. Translated, it gives CASSRVGQGRGYTF.

V gene TRBV30 combines with J gene TRBJ1-1; D might be TRBD1 (5 bases). Germline V gives CDR1 GTSNPN, CDR2 SVGIG (reference sequence). V shed 0 bases and J shed 4 bases, with 12 bases lying between them. The CDR3 totals 14 residues. The DNA for the CDR3 is TGTGCCTGGAGTGTAAGACAGAGGAGCACTGAAGCTTTCTTT. Its translation is CAWSVRQRSTEAFF.

A single count supports this clone. The J gene is TRBJ1-5, the V gene TRBV6-1, with D hard to call. Germline V gene data show CDR1 as MNHNS and CDR2 as SASEGT. This CDR3 has 15 residues. V lost 3 bases, J lost 6 bases, and 15 bases lay in between. The DNA for the CDR3 is TGTGCCAGCAGTGAGGTAACGGGAGCAGGTCAGCCCCAGCATTTT. Protein sequence: CASSEVTGAGQPQHF.

The genes are TRBV25-1 and TRBJ2-1, with D possibly TRBD2 on 6 matching bases. The germline CDR1 and CDR2 sequences are MGHDK and SYGVNS. The V end lost 8 bases, the J end lost 3 bases, and 14 bases lay between the germline ends. The CDR3 is 14 residues long. CDR3 protein: CASGRGTDYNEQFF. CDR3 coding DNA: TGTGCCAGCGGCCGCGGGACGGACTACAATGAGCAGTTCTTC.

There are many counts of this clone. The rearrangement links TRBV10-3 to TRBJ1-1; 8 bases map to TRBD1. The CDR3 has 16 amino acids. V dropped 1 base and J dropped 4; count of bases not matched to a gene: 8. Germline assignment: CDR1 ENHRY and CDR2 SYGVKD. The CDR3 nucleotides are TGTGCCATCAGTGAGTTCGACCTTACAGGGGGCACTGAAGCTTTCTTT. Translating gives CAISEFDLTGGTEAFF.

The chain has TRBV6-1 and TRBJ1-2; 9 bases align to TRBD1. The CDR3 loop spans 14 amino acids. The germline V gene encodes CDR1 MNHNS and CDR2 SASEGT. V lost 6 bases to trimming and J lost 5 bases; unmatched junction nucleotides: 7. In nucleotides, the CDR3 is TGTGCCAGCAGGGTCGACAGGGGGGATTATGGCTACACCTTC. Encoded protein: CASRVDRGDYGYTF.

J is TRBJ2-1 and V is TRBV2, with 7 bases aligning to TRBD2. The germline CDR1 and CDR2 sequences are SNHLY and FYNNEI. V trimming: 2 bases; J trimming: 2 bases; junction bases outside the gene matches: 6. The CDR3 runs 16 residues. The CDR3, as DNA: TGTGCCAGCAGTGAACTCGTAGCGGGTCCCTACAATGAGCAGTTCTTC. It yields the protein CASSELVAGPYNEQFF.

The CDR3: CAWFPKGQPGELFF. The CDR3 DNA sequence: TGTGCCTGGTTCCCAAAGGGACAGCCCGGGGAGCTGTTTTTT. The rearrangement uses TRBV30 and TRBJ2-2; 7 bases match TRBD1. This CDR3 is built from 14 residues. J was trimmed by 6 bases and V by 5 bases; bases with no gene match: 9. Germline CDR1 and CDR2: GTSNPN and SVGIG (reference sequence).